Below, 12 T cell receptor beta chains from the same sample are listed, as sequenced in a study of identical twins. TCRdb used MiXCR to reprocess the 5' RACE reads, holding one entry per CDR3 protein. The sample carries more than 1.5 million distinct CDR3 sequences, under 35% recorded once. Sequencing was carried out using cord blood. The receptors derive from a newborn girl in good health.

The V gene is TRBV11-2, the J gene TRBJ2-5; TRBD1 is a possible D gene (6 bases). V shed 6 bases and J shed 11 bases, with 34 bases lying between them. The CDR3 has 18 amino acids. Germline values: CDR1 SGHAT, CDR2 FQNNGV. The CDR3 sequence: CASRNPRPGQGRGNEQYF. In nucleotides, the CDR3 is TGTGCCAGCAGGAATCCTCGGCCGGGGCAGGGGAGAGGAAATGAGCAGTACTTC. The complete variable domain, with remaining parts taken from reference TRBV11-2 and TRBJ2-5, reads EAGVAQSPRYKIIEKRQSVAFWCNPISGHATLYWYQQILGQGPKLLIQFQNNGVVDDSQLPKDRFSAERLKGVDSTLKIQPAKLEDSAVYLCASRNPRPGQGRGNEQYFGPGTRLLVL.

The chain uses TRBV14 and TRBJ2-2; D is unclear. The CDR3 covers 13 residues. V lost 4 bases and J 4 bases, leaving 7 bases between the germline ends. Germline-derived CDR1 and CDR2 are SGHDN and FVKESK. CDR3 in amino acids: CASSRQRTGELFF. CDR3 DNA: TGTGCCAGCAGCCGTCAGCGCACCGGGGAGCTGTTTTTT.

In this sample, this clonotype turned up once. The germline gene is not matched at one end of the junction; a read error may be the cause. V usage is TRBV7-9 and J usage is TRBJ1-2; D possibly corresponds to TRBD1 (5 bases). The CDR3 consists of 15 residues. The germline gives CDR1 SEHNR, CDR2 FQNEAQ (reference sequence). The CDR3 sequence is CASSLAAGQGYGHTF. The CDR3 DNA is TGTGCCAGCAGCTTAGCGGCCGGGCAGGGCTATGGCCACACCTTC. The complete variable domain, with remaining parts taken from reference TRBV7-9 and TRBJ1-2, reads DTGVSQNPRHKITKRGQNVTFRCDPISEHNRLYWYRQTLGQGPEFLTYFQNEAQLEKSRLLSDRFSAERPKGSFSTLEIQRTEQGDSAMYLCASSLAAGQGYGHTFGSGTRLTVV.

The chain couples TRBV6-6 to TRBJ1-2; 8 positions agree with TRBD1. The V and J ends lost 2 bases and 5 bases, in that order; junction bases with no gene match: 4. The CDR3 runs to 14 residues. Germline V gene sequence: CDR1 MNHNY, CDR2 SVGAGI (reference sequence). The CDR3 DNA follows: TGTGCCAGCAGTTACCCACAGGGGGAATATGGCTACACCTTC. Residues: CASSYPQGEYGYTF.

The chain employs TRBV20-1 and TRBJ2-3, with 8 positions matching TRBD2. Germline assignment: CDR1 DFQATT and CDR2 SNEGSKA (reference sequence). Unmatched junction bases numbered 4, after V lost 0 bases and J lost 5 bases. The CDR3 consists of 14 residues. The CDR3 is CSARDGLALDTQYF. The CDR3 region has the DNA TGCAGTGCTAGAGATGGACTAGCTCTAGATACGCAGTATTTT.

As to this clonotype: A junction end diverges from the germline sequence, so it may reflect a read error. This chain uses TRBV13 with TRBJ1-6, with D possibly matching TRBD1 (6 bases). The CDR3 loop spans 16 amino acids. Germline CDR1 is PRHDT and CDR2 is FYEKMQ (reference sequence). The CDR3 coding sequence is TGTGCCAGCAGCGATCCAGGGGAGCCCTATAATTCACCCCCCCACTTT. This sequence encodes CASSDPGEPYNSPPHF.

CDR3 sequence: CSAGGLTGARNEQFF. The CDR3 bases are TGCAGTGCTGGAGGTCTAACGGGAGCCAGGAATGAGCAGTTCTTC. The chain joins TRBV20-1 to TRBJ2-1, with D perhaps matching TRBD2 (6 bases). Germline-derived CDR1 and CDR2 are DFQATT and SNEGSKA (reference sequence). The CDR3 sequence is 15 residues long. V dropped 5 bases and J dropped 7 bases, with 21 bases sitting between them.

To note about this clonotype: Being one base from a much bigger clone, this may be a read error. V is TRBV20-1 and J is TRBJ2-1; D ambiguous. This CDR3 has 13 amino acids. The V end was cut by 2 bases, the J end by 10 bases, with 15 bases between. Looked up from germline, CDR1 is DFQATT and CDR2 is SNEGSKA (reference sequence). The CDR3 spells CSARPINSYEQFF. As DNA, the CDR3 is TGCAGTGCTAGACCTATCAACTCCTACGAGCAGTTCTTC.

In its sample, this clonotype was seen a few times. This rearrangement joins TRBV5-6 to TRBJ2-7; TRBD2 matches at 12 bases. The CDR3 consists of 16 residues. V trimming: 0 bases; J trimming: 4 bases; junction bases outside the gene matches: 5. The germline V gene has CDR1 SGHDT and CDR2 YYEEEE. The CDR3 sequence: CASSLGTSGVFYEQYF. CDR3 nucleotides: TGTGCCAGCAGCTTGGGGACTAGCGGGGTTTTTTACGAGCAGTACTTC.

V and J are TRBV4-2 and TRBJ2-1; D unresolved. Trimming took off 4 bases at V and 6 bases at J, with 19 bases between the two ends. The CDR3 spans 16 residues. Germline values: CDR1 LGHNA, CDR2 YNFKEQ. This CDR3 is CASSPPSGQTSNEQFF. The CDR3 nucleotides read TGTGCCAGCAGCCCCCCCTCGGGCCAGACCTCCAATGAGCAGTTCTTC.

This chain links TRBV20-1 with TRBJ2-3; TRBD2 matches at 11 bases. Looked up from germline, CDR1 is DFQATT and CDR2 is SNEGSKA (reference sequence). CDR3 length: 16 amino acids. V dropped 0 bases and J dropped 2; count of bases not matched to a gene: 4. The chain's CDR3 is CSARDATSGDTDTQYF. In nucleotides, the CDR3 is TGCAGTGCTAGAGATGCGACTAGCGGGGACACAGATACGCAGTATTTT.

The V call is TRBV6-5, the J call TRBJ2-3; D may match TRBD1 or TRBD2 (5 bases each). The CDR3 runs to 13 residues. Germline loops: CDR1 MNHEY, CDR2 SVGAGI. Trimming stripped 7 bases from V and 2 bases from J, with 10 bases between. CDR3: CASTGTNTDTQYF. DNA for the CDR3: TGTGCCAGCACCGGGACCAACACAGATACGCAGTATTTT.